This T cell receptor beta chain was found in a study of T-cell memory formation after mild COVID-19. On the study more broadly: TCR clusters showed largely donor specificity. Study-level findings and limits: Clones which contracted sat mainly in CM and EM if CD4+, and in EMRA if CD8+. Cross-reactive memory apparently joined, as some responding clones appeared in pre-infection memory.

Notes on this clonotype: Antigen: not known.

V gave up 4 bases and J gave up 2 bases; unmatched junction bases: 3. The CDR3 has 14 amino acids. The V gene's germline CDR1 is SGHRS and CDR2 YFSETQ. TCR alpha and TCR beta cDNA libraries with sample barcodes and UMIs came from 5'RACE using constant-segment primers. TCRdb reprocessed the 5' RACE reads via MiXCR and lists one record per CDR3 protein. The sample has roughly 480,000 distinct CDR3 sequences; around 25% are singletons. The chain has TRBV5-1 and TRBJ2-7; 10 bases are a match to TRBD2. The sample comprised PBMCs or a T cell subset sorted from them (not recorded which). The sequence was collected from an adult woman who had mild COVID-19 (a few samples of this study predate the infection). Cell type and time point are not known. DNA of the CDR3: TGCGCCAGCAGCCCTAGCGGGAGTCCCTACGAGCAGTACTTC. The encoded protein is CASSPSGSPYEQYF.